One sample yielded the 24 T cell receptor beta chains listed below, sequenced in a study of blood T cells in healthy people across ages. Then a second PCR, running roughly 7 to 11 cycles, was carried out with a sample-barcoded 5' primer and a J-beta primer mix. MiXCR, run by TCRdb on the 5' RACE reads, gives a single entry per CDR3 protein. The sample contains about 1.6 million distinct CDR3 sequences, 30% to 35% of which appear only once. The sequenced sample was blood. The receptors were sampled from a young woman in good health.

V usage is TRBV11-2 and J usage is TRBJ1-5; D is possibly TRBD1 (5 bases). The CDR3 is 13 amino acids. The germline V gene has CDR1 SGHAT and CDR2 FQNNGV. V was pared by 5 bases and J by 7 bases, with 12 bases between. CDR3 nucleotide sequence: TGTGCCAGCAGCAGGGACGTCGGGCAGCCCCAGCATTTT. This codes for CASSRDVGQPQHF.

The V and J genes are TRBV4-1 and TRBJ2-7; D might be TRBD2 (7 bases). V gave up 0 bases and J gave up 5 bases, with 20 bases separating them. The CDR3 loop spans 17 amino acids. In germline, CDR1 is MGHRA, CDR2 YSYEKL. CDR3 amino acids: CASSQEFTRGGPNEQYF. DNA for the CDR3: TGCGCCAGCAGCCAAGAGTTTACGAGGGGGGGCCCAAACGAGCAGTACTTC.

The rearrangement links TRBV11-2 to TRBJ2-5; 7 nucleotides agree with TRBD1. The CDR3 has 14 residues. V was pared by 4 bases and J by 3 bases, with 5 bases of the junction left unmatched. Per the germline V gene, CDR1 is SGHAT and CDR2 is FQNNGV. CDR3 sequence: CASSYFQGEETQYF. The DNA for the CDR3 is TGTGCCAGCAGCTACTTTCAGGGGGAAGAGACCCAGTACTTC.

This clonotype came up a few times. This chain joins TRBV4-1 and TRBJ2-3, with D possibly TRBD2 on 6 matching bases. In germline, CDR1 is MGHRA, CDR2 YSYEKL. V was trimmed by 1 base and J by 1 base, leaving 12 bases between them. The CDR3 runs 16 residues. The DNA of the CDR3 is TGCGCCAGCAGCCAAGGAGTCCAGCGGGGCACAGATACGCAGTATTTT. This gives the protein CASSQGVQRGTDTQYF.

A few counts support this clonotype. The CDR3 coding sequence is TGTGCCAGCAGCTCCTCCGGGACGGCTAAAAACATTCAGTACTTC. It translates to CASSSSGTAKNIQYF. The rearrangement uses TRBV13 and TRBJ2-4, with D perhaps given as TRBD1 or TRBD2 (5 bases each). The V end lost 4 bases, the J end lost 4 bases, and 14 bases lay between the germline ends. The CDR3 runs to 15 residues. Germline V gives CDR1 PRHDT, CDR2 FYEKMQ (reference sequence). Full variable domain (rest looked up from reference TRBV13 and TRBJ2-4): AAGVIQSPRHLIKEKRETATLKCYPIPRHDTVYWYQQGPGQDPQFLISFYEKMQSDKGSIPDRFSAQQFSDYHSELNMSSLELGDSALYFCASSSSGTAKNIQYFGAGTRLSVL.

This clonotype was observed a handful of times. CDR3 amino acids: CASSPLDRRAYGYTF. CDR3 sequence (DNA): TGTGCCAGCTCACCCCTCGACAGGAGGGCATATGGCTACACCTTC. J is TRBJ1-2 and V is TRBV18; D might be TRBD1 (6 bases). The V end lost 3 bases, the J end lost 5 bases, and 16 bases lay between the germline ends. CDR3 length equals 15 residues. CDR1 is KGHSH, CDR2 LQKENI, per germline.

A few counts support this clonotype. V gene TRBV20-1 combines with J gene TRBJ2-5; 9 bases agree with TRBD2. CDR1 is DFQATT, CDR2 SNEGSKA, per germline (reference sequence). V trimming: 1 base; J trimming: 5 bases; junction bases outside the gene matches: 8. The CDR3 covers 15 residues. The CDR3: CSARGQRGAGETQYF. CDR3 bases: TGCAGTGCTAGAGGCCAGCGGGGGGCAGGGGAGACCCAGTACTTC.

In its sample, this clonotype was seen a few times. The chain has TRBV12-3 or TRBV12-4 and TRBJ2-3, with D unresolved. V gave up 4 bases and J gave up 2 bases, with 13 bases separating them. This CDR3 spans 15 amino acids. The CDR3 sequence is CASSWAEFPTDTQYF. The CDR3 nucleotides read TGTGCCAGCAGTTGGGCCGAATTCCCCACAGATACGCAGTATTTT.

This clonotype has more than one count but fewer than ten. The chain has TRBV10-3 and TRBJ2-5; D possibly corresponds to TRBD2 (7 bases). Trimming stripped 4 bases from V and 2 bases from J, with 17 bases between. This CDR3 is built from 16 residues. Per germline, CDR1 ENHRY and CDR2 SYGVKD. The CDR3 nucleotides are TGTGCCATCAGTGCTTACGGGGGGCTAGGGCAAGAGACCCAGTACTTC. Amino acid sequence: CAISAYGGLGQETQYF.

The chain has TRBV18 and TRBJ2-1, with 7 bases matching TRBD2. This CDR3 has 14 amino acids. V was pared by 4 bases and J by 7 bases, with 7 bases of the junction left unmatched. Per germline, CDR1 KGHSH and CDR2 LQKENI. The CDR3 here is CASSHPSGTNEQFF. The CDR3 DNA reads TGTGCCAGCTCACATCCTAGCGGAACAAATGAGCAGTTCTTC.

This clonotype was detected a few times. V is TRBV9 and J is TRBJ2-7; 10 nucleotides agree with TRBD1. Trimming cost V 0 bases and J 7 bases; bases outside gene matches: 4. The V gene's germline CDR1 is SGDLS and CDR2 YYNGEE. This CDR3 region has 14 residues. CDR3 residues: CASSVGQGAREQYF. In nucleotides, the CDR3 is TGTGCCAGCAGCGTAGGACAGGGGGCGAGGGAGCAGTACTTC.

This clonotype was counted a few times. The rearrangement joins TRBV30 to TRBJ1-1, with TRBD1 as a possible D gene (5 bases). CDR1 is GTSNPN, CDR2 SVGIG, per germline (reference sequence). CDR3 size: 12 residues. Deletions cut 1 base from V and 8 bases from J, with 11 bases between. CDR3: CAWSAAGGEAFF. CDR3 DNA: TGTGCCTGGAGTGCCGCCGGGGGAGAAGCTTTCTTT.

The sample holds one count of this clonotype. The junction departs from the called germline gene at one end, perhaps through a read error. The gene calls are TRBV7-2 and TRBJ2-7, with no clear D. Per the germline V gene, CDR1 is SGHTA and CDR2 is FQGNSA. CDR3 length: 16 residues. The CDR3 spells CAGSLDTEAHSYEQYF. The CDR3 coding sequence is TGTGCCGGCAGCTTAGATACGGAAGCCCACTCTTACGAGCAGTACTTC.

The J gene is TRBJ2-5, the V gene TRBV10-3; TRBD2 agrees at 9 bases. The CDR3 length is 13 residues. Germline assignment: CDR1 ENHRY and CDR2 SYGVKD. The junction had 6 bases not matched to a gene; V was cut back by 7 bases and J by 6 bases. CDR3 loop: CAIKAGGPQTQYF. In DNA, the CDR3 is TGTGCCATCAAGGCGGGGGGGCCCCAGACCCAGTACTTC.

The chain uses TRBV6-1 and TRBJ1-2, with a weak D call TRBD1 (5 bases). Deletions cut 2 bases from V and 5 bases from J, with 15 bases between. The CDR3 length is 15 residues. Per the germline V gene, CDR1 is MNHNS and CDR2 is SASEGT. The CDR3 sequence is CASSENGAGRYGYTF. The CDR3 region has the DNA TGTGCCAGCAGTGAAAACGGGGCGGGTAGATATGGCTACACCTTC.

In the case of this clonotype: An end of the junction differs from the germline gene, which may be a read error. The chain joins TRBV7-9 to TRBJ1-2; 9 bases match TRBD1. The CDR3 covers 18 residues. Germline CDR1 reads SEHNR; CDR2 reads FQNEAQ (reference sequence). In DNA form, the CDR3 reads TGTACCAGCAGCCCACAACCGGGACAGGGCGCTACGAACTATGGCTACACCTTC. Protein: CTSSPQPGQGATNYGYTF.

A note on this clonotype: A read error may explain this, as a much larger clone is one base away. The genes are TRBV27 and TRBJ2-7; 11 nucleotides agree with TRBD1. The germline V gene encodes CDR1 MNHEY and CDR2 SMNVEV (reference sequence). The CDR3 loop spans 15 amino acids. CDR3 nucleotides: TGTGCCGGCAGTTCTCCGGGACAGGGGGGCTACGAGCAGTACTTC. It translates to CAGSSPGQGGYEQYF.

J is TRBJ2-1 and V is TRBV29-1; TRBD1 agrees at 9 bases. CDR1 is SQVTM, CDR2 ANQGSEA, per germline. The ends lost 2 bases at V and 8 bases at J; junction bases unmatched: 13. The CDR3 is 16 amino acids. The DNA for the CDR3 is TGCAGCGTTGAAAAGGTCTGGGACAGGGCTGGGCATGAGCAGTTCTTC. Residues: CSVEKVWDRAGHEQFF.

This clonotype was counted between two and nine times. A junction boundary mismatches the germline segment, possibly from a read error. The V gene is TRBV2, the J gene TRBJ1-2; TRBD1 is a possible D gene (5 bases). CDR1 is SNHLY and CDR2 is FYNNEI in the germline V gene. CDR3 length: 15 amino acids. The chain's CDR3 is CTSSDMSPGHYGYTF. The CDR3 bases are TGTACCAGCAGTGACATGTCCCCGGGACACTATGGCTACACCTTC.

The chain joins TRBV5-5 to TRBJ1-1; no firm D call. V gave up 7 bases and J gave up 8 bases, with 9 bases separating them. Looked up from germline, CDR1 is SGHKS and CDR2 is YYEKEE (reference sequence). The CDR3 runs 10 residues. The CDR3 DNA reads as TGTGCCAGCCCCACGTCCGAAGCTTTCTTT. Its protein is CASPTSEAFF.

The rearrangement links TRBV19 to TRBJ2-5, with TRBD1 identical over 7 bases. Trimming cost V 4 bases and J 0 bases; bases outside gene matches: 5. This CDR3 has 15 amino acids. CDR1 and CDR2 from the germline V gene are LNHDA and SQIVND (reference sequence). CDR3 coding DNA: TGTGCCAGTAGTACCTCGACAGGGTACCAAGAGACCCAGTACTTC. The encoded protein is CASSTSTGYQETQYF.

The chain links TRBV5-1 to TRBJ1-1; D unclear. Trimming pared 3 bases from V and 8 bases from J, leaving 14 bases between. The CDR3 runs to 13 residues. Germline lookup yields CDR1 SGHRS and CDR2 YFSETQ. Here the CDR3 reads CASSSTGPREAFF. The CDR3 DNA is TGCGCCAGCAGCTCTACCGGGCCCAGAGAAGCTTTCTTT.

The V and J genes are TRBV6-6 and TRBJ2-1, with 10 bases that match TRBD2. The CDR3 has 16 residues. Trimming cost V 2 bases and J 5 bases; bases outside gene matches: 6. Germline assignment: CDR1 MNHNY and CDR2 SVGAGI (reference sequence). The CDR3 bases are TGTGCCAGCAGTTACCCCTTAGCGGGGGGCCACAATGAGCAGTTCTTC. Encoded protein: CASSYPLAGGHNEQFF.

The chain uses TRBV5-4 and TRBJ2-6; D is perhaps TRBD1 (5 bases). V lost 3 bases to trimming and J lost 0 bases, with 13 bases between them. CDR1 and CDR2 from the germline V gene are SGHNT and YYREEE (reference sequence). This CDR3 is 17 amino acids long. Written as DNA, the CDR3 is TGTGCCAGCAGCTACAGACAGCTGAGCTCTGGGGCCAACGTCCTGACTTTC. It is translated as CASSYRQLSSGANVLTF.